This paragraph reports one TCR beta chain. No antigen is known for it. These data belong to a study of response to subunit inactivated influenza vaccine. Study-wide results and caveats: Few new T cells, the authors suggested, are recruited by each seasonal influenza vaccination.

TCRdb used MiXCR to reprocess the RT-PCR reads, holding one entry per CDR3 protein. This sample carries around 250,000 distinct CDR3 sequences, less than 15% of them seen once, and the ten largest clones take about 7.8%. The sequencing here drew on non-naive T cells sorted from PBMCs, taken 14 days before vaccination. The clonotype was recovered from a man in his fifties who received an inactivated influenza vaccine.

The DNA of the CDR3 is TGCAGTGCTAGGGGGACAGATAGCAATCAGCCCCAGCATTTT. Residues: CSARGTDSNQPQHF. The V and J genes are TRBV20-1 and TRBJ1-5; 7 bases are shared with TRBD1. Trimming removed 3 bases from V and 0 bases from J; junction bases left unmatched: 2. Germline CDR1 reads DFQATT; CDR2 reads SNEGSKA (reference sequence). The CDR3 covers 14 residues.